In its sample, the clone carrying this TCR beta chain was seen once. As yet, its antigen is unknown. The data originate from a study of shared clonotypes between healthy human individuals. Points from the study as a whole: A generally larger estimated richness was seen in naive subsets than in memory subsets. Clonotypes not shared had lower generation probabilities than those common to all four donors.

Assay used: immunoSEQ multiplex PCR; TCRdb lists only in-frame clones, some missing. The sample lists roughly 700,000 clones, roughly 70% occurring once. The CDR3 is 12 residues long. The germline CDR1 and CDR2 sequences are SGHRS and YFSETQ. The V and J ends lost 4 bases and 5 bases respectively, with 9 bases between them. The V call is TRBV5-1, the J call TRBJ2-5; D not resolved. This TCR was sampled from a woman aged 25 to 39 in good health. The sequencing sample was made of memory CD4+ T cells sorted from blood. Subset described: CD45RA-negative fraction. CDR3 amino acids: CASSRQGETQYF. The CDR3 DNA sequence: TGCGCCAGCAGCCGTCAAGGCGAGACCCAGTACTTC.